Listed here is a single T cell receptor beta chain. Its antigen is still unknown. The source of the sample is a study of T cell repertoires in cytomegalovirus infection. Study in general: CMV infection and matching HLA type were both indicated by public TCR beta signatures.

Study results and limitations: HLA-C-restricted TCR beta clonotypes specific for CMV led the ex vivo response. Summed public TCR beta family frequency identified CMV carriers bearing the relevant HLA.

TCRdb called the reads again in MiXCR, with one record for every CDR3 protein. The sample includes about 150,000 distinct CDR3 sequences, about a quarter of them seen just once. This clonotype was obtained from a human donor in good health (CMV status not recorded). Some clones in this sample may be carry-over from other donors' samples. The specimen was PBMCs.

The DNA of the CDR3 is TGCAGCGTCGCAAGACCTGATAAACGACAGGGGGCCGTTCGAAACACTGAAGCTTTCTTT. Protein sequence: CSVARPDKRQGAVRNTEAFF. The genes are TRBV29-1 and TRBJ1-1, with 10 bases fitting TRBD1. V lost 6 bases, J lost 2 bases, and 24 bases stayed unmatched. This CDR3 spans 20 amino acids. The germline V gene has CDR1 SQVTM and CDR2 ANQGSEA.